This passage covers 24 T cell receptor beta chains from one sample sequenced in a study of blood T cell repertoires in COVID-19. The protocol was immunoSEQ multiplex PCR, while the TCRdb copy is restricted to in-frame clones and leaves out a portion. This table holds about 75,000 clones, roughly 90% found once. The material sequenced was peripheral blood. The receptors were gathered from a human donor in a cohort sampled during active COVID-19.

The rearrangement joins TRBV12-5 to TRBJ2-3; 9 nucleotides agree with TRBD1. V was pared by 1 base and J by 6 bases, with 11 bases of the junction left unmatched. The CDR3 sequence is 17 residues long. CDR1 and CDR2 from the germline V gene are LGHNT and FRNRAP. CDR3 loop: CASGLGQQGASFDTQYF. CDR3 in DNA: TGTGCTAGTGGTTTGGGCCAACAGGGGGCGAGTTTTGATACGCAGTATTTT.

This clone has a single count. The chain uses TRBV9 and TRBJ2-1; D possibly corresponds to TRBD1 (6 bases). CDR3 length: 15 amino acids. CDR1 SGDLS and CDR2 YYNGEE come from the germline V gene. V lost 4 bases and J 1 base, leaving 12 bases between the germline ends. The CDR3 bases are TGTGCCAGCAGCCGACAGGAGTCTTCCTACAATGAGCAGTTCTTC. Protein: CASSRQESSYNEQFF.

The CDR3 region is CASSTGQPVYGYTF. Written as DNA, the CDR3 is TGCGCCAGCAGCACGGGACAGCCAGTTTATGGCTACACCTTC. The chain employs TRBV5-1 and TRBJ1-2; 7 positions agree with TRBD1. The CDR3 contains 14 residues. CDR1 and CDR2 from the germline V gene are SGHRS and YFSETQ. V lost 4 bases and J lost 5; bases outside the gene matches: 8.

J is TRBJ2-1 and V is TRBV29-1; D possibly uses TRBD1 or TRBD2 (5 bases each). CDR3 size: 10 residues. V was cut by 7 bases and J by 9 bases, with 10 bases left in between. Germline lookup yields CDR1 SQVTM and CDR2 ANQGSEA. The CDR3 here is CSGGSSEQFF. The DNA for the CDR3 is TGCAGCGGGGGGTCCAGTGAGCAGTTCTTC.

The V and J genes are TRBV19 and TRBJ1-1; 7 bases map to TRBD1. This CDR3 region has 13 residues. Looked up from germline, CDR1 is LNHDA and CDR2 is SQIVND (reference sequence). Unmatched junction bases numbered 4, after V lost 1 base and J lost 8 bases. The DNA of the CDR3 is TGTGCCAGTAGTATAGTGGTGGACAGGGAAGCTTTCTTT. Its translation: CASSIVVDREAFF.

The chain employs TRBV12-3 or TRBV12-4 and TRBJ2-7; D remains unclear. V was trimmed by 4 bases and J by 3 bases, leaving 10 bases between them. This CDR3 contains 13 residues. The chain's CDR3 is CASSSPTGYEQYF. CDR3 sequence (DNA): TGTGCCAGCAGTTCCCCCACCGGCTACGAGCAGTACTTC.

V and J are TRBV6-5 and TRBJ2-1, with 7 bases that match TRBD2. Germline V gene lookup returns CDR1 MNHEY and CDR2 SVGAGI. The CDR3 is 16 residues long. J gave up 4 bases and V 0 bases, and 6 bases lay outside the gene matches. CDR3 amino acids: CASSYSGLAEYNEQFF. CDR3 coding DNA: TGTGCCAGCAGTTACTCTGGTCTAGCGGAATACAATGAGCAGTTCTTC.

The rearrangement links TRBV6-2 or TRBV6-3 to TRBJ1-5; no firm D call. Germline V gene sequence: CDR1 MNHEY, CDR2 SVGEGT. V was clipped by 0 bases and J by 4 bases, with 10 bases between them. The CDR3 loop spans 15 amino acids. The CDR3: CASSYSGANNQPQHF. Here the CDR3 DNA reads TGTGCCAGCAGTTACTCCGGAGCGAATAATCAGCCCCAGCATTTT.

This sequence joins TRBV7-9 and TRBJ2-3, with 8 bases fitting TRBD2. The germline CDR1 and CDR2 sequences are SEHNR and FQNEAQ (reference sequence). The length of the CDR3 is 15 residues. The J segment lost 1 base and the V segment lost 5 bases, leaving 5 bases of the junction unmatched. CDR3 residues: CASSEVTSGTDTQYF. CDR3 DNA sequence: TGTGCCAGCAGCGAAGTGACTAGCGGCACAGATACGCAGTATTTT. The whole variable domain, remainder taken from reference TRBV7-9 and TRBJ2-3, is DTGVSQNPRHKITKRGQNVTFRCDPISEHNRLYWYRQTLGQGPEFLTYFQNEAQLEKSRLLSDRFSAERPKGSFSTLEIQRTEQGDSAMYLCASSEVTSGTDTQYFGPGTRLTVL.

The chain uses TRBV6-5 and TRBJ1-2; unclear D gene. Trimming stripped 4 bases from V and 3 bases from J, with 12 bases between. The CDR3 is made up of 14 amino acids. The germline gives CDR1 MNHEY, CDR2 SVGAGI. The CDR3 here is CASSWSSGYYGYTF. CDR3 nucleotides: TGTGCCAGCAGTTGGTCGTCGGGGTACTATGGCTACACCTTC.

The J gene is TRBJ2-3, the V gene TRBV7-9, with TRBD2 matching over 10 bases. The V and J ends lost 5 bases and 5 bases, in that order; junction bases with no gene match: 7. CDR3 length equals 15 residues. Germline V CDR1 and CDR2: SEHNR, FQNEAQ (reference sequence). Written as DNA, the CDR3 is TGTGCCAGCAGCCCCGGACTAGCGGAGGGAGATACGCAGTATTTT. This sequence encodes CASSPGLAEGDTQYF.

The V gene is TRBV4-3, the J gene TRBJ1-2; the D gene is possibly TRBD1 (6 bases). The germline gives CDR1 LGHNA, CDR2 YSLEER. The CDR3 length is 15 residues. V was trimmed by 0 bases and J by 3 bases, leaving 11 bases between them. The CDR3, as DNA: TGCGCCAGCAGCCAAGATAGGGCAGGGGACTATGGCTACACCTTC. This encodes CASSQDRAGDYGYTF.

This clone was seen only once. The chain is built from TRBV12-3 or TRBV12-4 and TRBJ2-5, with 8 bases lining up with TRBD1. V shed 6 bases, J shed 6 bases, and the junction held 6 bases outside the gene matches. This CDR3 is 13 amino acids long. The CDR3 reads CASSSDRGKTQYF. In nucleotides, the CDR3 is TGTGCCAGCAGCTCCGACAGGGGAAAGACCCAGTACTTC.

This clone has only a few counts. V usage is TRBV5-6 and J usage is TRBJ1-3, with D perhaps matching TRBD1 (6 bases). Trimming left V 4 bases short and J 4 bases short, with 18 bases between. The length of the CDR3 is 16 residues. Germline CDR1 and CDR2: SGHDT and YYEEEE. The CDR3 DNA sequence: TGTGCCAGCAGCGTTCAGACGACAGGATTCGGAAACACCATATATTTT. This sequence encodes CASSVQTTGFGNTIYF.

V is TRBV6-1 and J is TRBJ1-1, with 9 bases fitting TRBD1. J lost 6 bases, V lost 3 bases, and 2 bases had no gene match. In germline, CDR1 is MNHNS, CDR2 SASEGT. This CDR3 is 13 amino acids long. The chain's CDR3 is CASSEDRGPEAFF. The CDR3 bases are TGTGCCAGCAGTGAGGACAGGGGCCCTGAAGCTTTCTTT.

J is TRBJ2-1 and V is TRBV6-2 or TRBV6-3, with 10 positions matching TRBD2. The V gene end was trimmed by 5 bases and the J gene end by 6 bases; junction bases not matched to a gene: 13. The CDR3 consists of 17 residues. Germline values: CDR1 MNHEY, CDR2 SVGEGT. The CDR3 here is CASSRGLAGERGNEQFF. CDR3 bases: TGTGCCAGCAGTAGGGGTCTAGCGGGAGAAAGAGGCAATGAGCAGTTCTTC.

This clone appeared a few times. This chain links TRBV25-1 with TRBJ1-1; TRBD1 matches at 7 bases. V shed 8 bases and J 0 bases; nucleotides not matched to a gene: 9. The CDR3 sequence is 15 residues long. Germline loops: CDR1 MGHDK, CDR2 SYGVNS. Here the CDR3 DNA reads TGTGCCAGCCGAGAGACAGGGATTCTGAACACTGAAGCTTTCTTT. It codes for CASRETGILNTEAFF.

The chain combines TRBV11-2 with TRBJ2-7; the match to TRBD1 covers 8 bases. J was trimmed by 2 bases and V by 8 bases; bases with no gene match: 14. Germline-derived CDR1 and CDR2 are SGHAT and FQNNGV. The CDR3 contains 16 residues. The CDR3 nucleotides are TGTGCCAGCCAACCTAAGTCCGGGACAGGACCCTACGAGCAGTACTTC. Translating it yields CASQPKSGTGPYEQYF.

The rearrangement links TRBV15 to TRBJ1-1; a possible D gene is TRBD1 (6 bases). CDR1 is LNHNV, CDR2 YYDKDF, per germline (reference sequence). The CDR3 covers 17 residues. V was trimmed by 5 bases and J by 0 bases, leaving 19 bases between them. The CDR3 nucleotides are TGTGCCACCAGCTCTAGGGACATCCACCTGATGAACACTGAAGCTTTCTTT. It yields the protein CATSSRDIHLMNTEAFF.

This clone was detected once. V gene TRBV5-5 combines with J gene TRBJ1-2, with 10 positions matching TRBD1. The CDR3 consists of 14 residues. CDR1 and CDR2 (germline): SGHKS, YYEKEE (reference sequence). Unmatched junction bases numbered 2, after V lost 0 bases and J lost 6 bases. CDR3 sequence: CASSLGGQGNGYTF. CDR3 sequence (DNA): TGTGCCAGCAGCTTGGGGGGACAGGGGAATGGCTACACCTTC.

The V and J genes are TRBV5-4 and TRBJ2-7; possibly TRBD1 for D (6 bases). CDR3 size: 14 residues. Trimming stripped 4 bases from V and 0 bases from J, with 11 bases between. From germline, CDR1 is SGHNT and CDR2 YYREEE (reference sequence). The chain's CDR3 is CASSVDRPSYEQYF. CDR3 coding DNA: TGTGCCAGCAGCGTCGACAGGCCCTCCTACGAGCAGTACTTC.

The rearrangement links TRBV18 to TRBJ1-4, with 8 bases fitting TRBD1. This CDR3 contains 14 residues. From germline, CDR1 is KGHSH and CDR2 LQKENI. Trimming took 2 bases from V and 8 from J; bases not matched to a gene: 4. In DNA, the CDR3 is TGTGCCAGCTCACCAGGACAGGGTGGCGAAAAACTGTTTTTT. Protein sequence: CASSPGQGGEKLFF.

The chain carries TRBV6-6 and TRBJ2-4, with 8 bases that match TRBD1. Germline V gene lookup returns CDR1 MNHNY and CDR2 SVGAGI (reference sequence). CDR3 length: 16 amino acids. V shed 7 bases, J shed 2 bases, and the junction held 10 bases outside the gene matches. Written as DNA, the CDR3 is TGTGCCAGCAACGACCGGGACAGGAGCTCCAAAAACATTCAGTACTTC. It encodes CASNDRDRSSKNIQYF.

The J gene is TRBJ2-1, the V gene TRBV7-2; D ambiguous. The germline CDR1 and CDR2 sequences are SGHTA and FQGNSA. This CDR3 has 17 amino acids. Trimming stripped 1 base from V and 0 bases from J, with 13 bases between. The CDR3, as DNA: TGTGCCAGCAGCTTAGTTAAGTCCACGAGCTCCTACAATGAGCAGTTCTTC. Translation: CASSLVKSTSSYNEQFF.